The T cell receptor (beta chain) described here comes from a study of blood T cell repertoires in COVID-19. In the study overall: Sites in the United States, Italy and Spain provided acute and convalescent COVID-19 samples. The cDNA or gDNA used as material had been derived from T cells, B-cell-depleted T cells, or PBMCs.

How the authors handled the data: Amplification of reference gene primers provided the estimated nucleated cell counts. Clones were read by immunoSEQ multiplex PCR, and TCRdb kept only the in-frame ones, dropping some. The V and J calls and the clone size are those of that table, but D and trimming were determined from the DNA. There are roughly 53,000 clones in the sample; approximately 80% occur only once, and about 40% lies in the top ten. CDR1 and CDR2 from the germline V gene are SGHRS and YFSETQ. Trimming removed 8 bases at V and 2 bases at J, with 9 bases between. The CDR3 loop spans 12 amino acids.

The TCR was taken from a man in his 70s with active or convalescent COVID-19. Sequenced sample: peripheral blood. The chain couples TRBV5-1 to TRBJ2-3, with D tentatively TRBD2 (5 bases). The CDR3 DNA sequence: TGCGCCAGTAGGAGGTCCACAGATACGCAGTATTTT. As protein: CASRRSTDTQYF.